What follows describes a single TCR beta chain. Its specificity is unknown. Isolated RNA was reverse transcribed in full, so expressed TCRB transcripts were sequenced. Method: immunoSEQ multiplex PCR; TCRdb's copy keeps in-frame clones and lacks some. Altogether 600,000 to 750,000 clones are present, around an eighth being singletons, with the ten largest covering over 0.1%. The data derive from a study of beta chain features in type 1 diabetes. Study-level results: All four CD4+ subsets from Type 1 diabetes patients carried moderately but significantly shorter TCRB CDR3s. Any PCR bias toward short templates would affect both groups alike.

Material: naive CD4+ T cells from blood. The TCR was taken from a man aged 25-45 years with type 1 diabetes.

CDR3 sequence: CASSAPGGWQFF. In DNA form, the CDR3 reads TGTGCCAGTAGTGCCCCCGGGGGGTGGCAGTTCTTC. The V gene is TRBV19, the J gene TRBJ2-1, with 7 bases aligning to TRBD2. V shed 5 bases and J 12 bases; nucleotides not matched to a gene: 7. Germline CDR1 and CDR2: LNHDA and SQIVND (reference sequence). The CDR3 covers 12 residues.